These 22 T cell receptor beta chains were all obtained from the same sample, sequenced in a study of shared clonotypes between healthy human individuals. Using immunoSEQ multiplex PCR, the repertoire was profiled, and TCRdb retains in-frame clones only, with some absent. The profile shows some 1 million clones, around 75% of them singletons. Sequencing used memory CD4+ T cells sorted from blood. This sample's subset: CD45RA-negative fraction. The source of these receptors is a man aged 18 to 29 in good health.

With respect to this clone: Other DNA sequences within the sample encode an identical CDR3. The chain carries TRBV5-1 and TRBJ2-7; D is undetermined. This CDR3 has 13 amino acids. Germline loops: CDR1 SGHRS, CDR2 YFSETQ. V was clipped by 0 bases and J by 2 bases, with 6 bases between them. The CDR3 is CASSLANTYEQYF. As DNA, the CDR3 is TGCGCCAGCAGCTTGGCAAATACCTACGAGCAGTACTTC. Full variable domain (missing parts from reference TRBV5-1 and TRBJ2-7): KAGVTQTPRYLIKTRGQQVTLSCSPISGHRSVSWYQQTPGQGLQFLFEYFSETQRNKGNFPGRFSGRQFSNSRSEMNVSTLELGDSALYLCASSLANTYEQYFGPGTRLTVT.

The V gene is TRBV19, the J gene TRBJ1-1; D perhaps matches TRBD1 (5 bases). Trimming left V 1 base short and J 3 bases short, with 12 bases between. CDR3 length equals 15 residues. Germline assignment: CDR1 LNHDA and CDR2 SQIVND (reference sequence). DNA of the CDR3: TGTGCCAGTAGTATAGGTCGCCAGGGCTACACTGAAGCTTTCTTT. This gives the protein CASSIGRQGYTEAFF.

The chain combines TRBV30 with TRBJ1-5; no clear D. Per germline, CDR1 GTSNPN and CDR2 SVGIG (reference sequence). V gave up 1 base and J gave up 7 bases, with 11 bases separating them. There are 13 residues in the CDR3. CDR3 sequence: CAWSAGLRQPQHF. CDR3 sequence (DNA): TGTGCCTGGAGTGCCGGGCTTCGGCAGCCCCAGCATTTT.

Worth noting for this clone: Within the sample, other DNA sequences also encode this same CDR3. In DNA form, the CDR3 reads TGTGCCAGCAGCTTAGCACGTACTAGCGGGATCCCCTACGAGCAGTACTTC. This encodes CASSLARTSGIPYEQYF. V is TRBV7-2 and J is TRBJ2-7; 10 bases map to TRBD2. J gave up 2 bases and V 0 bases, and 7 bases lay outside the gene matches. The germline V gene has CDR1 SGHTA and CDR2 FQGNSA. This CDR3 is 17 amino acids long.

V usage is TRBV7-2 and J usage is TRBJ2-5; 7 bases agree with TRBD1. The V and J ends lost 5 bases and 5 bases, in that order; junction bases with no gene match: 8. This CDR3 has 14 residues. The V gene's germline CDR1 is SGHTA and CDR2 FQGNSA. The CDR3 DNA is TGTGCCAGCAGCACGGACAGGTGGAGGGAGACCCAGTACTTC. It encodes CASSTDRWRETQYF.

As regards this clone: This CDR3 is also generated by other DNA sequences in the sample. The chain is built from TRBV5-4 and TRBJ2-2, with D perhaps matching TRBD2 (6 bases). V was trimmed by 2 bases and J by 7 bases, leaving 9 bases between them. The CDR3 loop spans 13 amino acids. Germline V gene data show CDR1 as SGHNT and CDR2 as YYREEE (reference sequence). The CDR3 nucleotides are TGTGCCAGCAGCTTACGGGAGTACGGGGAGCTGTTTTTT. Its protein is CASSLREYGELFF.

CDR3 coding DNA: TGTGCCAGTAGGATGAGCCCCAAGAGCACTGAAGCTTTCTTT. Amino acid sequence: CASRMSPKSTEAFF. The chain carries TRBV19 and TRBJ1-1; no reliable D call. This CDR3 has 14 amino acids. The V end was cut by 6 bases, the J end by 4 bases, with 15 bases between. The germline V gene encodes CDR1 LNHDA and CDR2 SQIVND (reference sequence).

This clone was found a few times. The CDR3 bases are TGTGCCACCAGACTGGGGAGCAATCAGCCCCAGCATTTT. Translating it yields CATRLGSNQPQHF. The gene calls are TRBV2 and TRBJ1-5; D is unclear. Germline values: CDR1 SNHLY, CDR2 FYNNEI. This CDR3 comprises 13 residues. The ends were cut back, 10 bases at V and 1 base at J, with 11 bases in the middle.

This clone was seen only once. This chain links TRBV5-1 with TRBJ2-1, with 9 bases matching TRBD1. Per germline, CDR1 SGHRS and CDR2 YFSETQ. The CDR3 loop spans 18 amino acids. The junction had 13 bases not matched to a gene; V was cut back by 3 bases and J by 3 bases. The CDR3 sequence: CASSSPGTGSRYYNEQFF. The CDR3 DNA reads TGCGCCAGCAGCTCACCCGGGACAGGGTCAAGGTACTACAATGAGCAGTTCTTC. The full variable domain, in which reference TRBV5-1 and TRBJ2-1 provide the parts outside the CDR3, is KAGVTQTPRYLIKTRGQQVTLSCSPISGHRSVSWYQQTPGQGLQFLFEYFSETQRNKGNFPGRFSGRQFSNSRSEMNVSTLELGDSALYLCASSSPGTGSRYYNEQFFGPGTRLTVL.

The chain uses TRBV5-4 and TRBJ2-1, with D unresolved. Trimming pared 4 bases from V and 12 bases from J, leaving 17 bases between. Germline loops: CDR1 SGHNT, CDR2 YYREEE (reference sequence). The CDR3 runs to 13 residues. In DNA form, the CDR3 reads TGTGCCAGCAGCGAGGTTGGCAGTCCAGGGCAGTTCTTC. Its translation: CASSEVGSPGQFF.

V gene TRBV7-3 combines with J gene TRBJ2-3, with unresolved D. CDR1 is SGHTA and CDR2 is FQGTGA in the germline V gene. V gave up 3 bases and J gave up 3 bases, with 7 bases separating them. CDR3 size: 13 residues. The CDR3 sequence is CASSLYGTDTQYF. The CDR3 DNA follows: TGTGCCAGCAGCTTGTACGGAACAGATACGCAGTATTTT.

V gene TRBV5-1 combines with J gene TRBJ2-5; 8 bases match TRBD1. Trimming removed 7 bases from V and 2 bases from J; junction bases left unmatched: 10. Per the germline V gene, CDR1 is SGHRS and CDR2 is YFSETQ. This CDR3 comprises 15 residues. In nucleotides, the CDR3 is TGCGCCAGCGCTATCTCCGGACAGGGACAAGAGACCCAGTACTTC. It specifies CASAISGQGQETQYF.

This clone was seen just once. A much larger clone lies a single base off, so this may be a read error. The chain couples TRBV6-5 to TRBJ1-5; tentatively, D is TRBD1 (6 bases). In germline, CDR1 is MNHEY, CDR2 SVGAGI. CDR3 size: 13 residues. The V gene lost 5 bases and the J gene lost 5 bases, with 10 bases spanning the gap. CDR3 sequence reads: CASSGQSDQPQHF. The CDR3 DNA reads as TGTGCCAGCAGTGGACAGAGCGATCAGCCCCAGCATTTT.

The chain recombines TRBV19 with TRBJ2-5; 7 positions match TRBD2. There are 12 residues in the CDR3. Germline CDR1 and CDR2: LNHDA and SQIVND (reference sequence). CDR3 protein: CAGRENQETQYF. CDR3 nucleotide sequence: TGTGCAGGGCGGGAGAACCAAGAGACCCAGTACTTC. The complete variable domain, with remaining parts taken from reference TRBV19 and TRBJ2-5, reads DGGITQSPKYLFRKEGQNVTLSCEQNLNHDAMYWYRQDPGQGLRLIYYSQIVNDFQKGDIAEGYSVSREKKESFPLTVTSAQKNPTAFYLCAGRENQETQYFGPGTRLLVL.

The chain uses TRBV7-2 and TRBJ1-3; perhaps TRBD1 as D (5 bases). The CDR3 consists of 16 residues. Trimming left V 8 bases short and J 0 bases short, with 17 bases between. Germline values: CDR1 SGHTA, CDR2 FQGNSA. CDR3 nucleotide sequence: TGTGCCAGCCTAGAGGACAAAGGGACCTCTGGAAACACCATATATTTT. As protein: CASLEDKGTSGNTIYF. The whole variable domain, filled in from reference TRBV7-2 and TRBJ1-3, reads GAGVSQSPSNKVTEKGKDVELRCDPISGHTALYWYRQSLGQGLEFLIYFQGNSAPDKSGLPSDRFSAERTGGSVSTLTIQRTQQEDSAVYLCASLEDKGTSGNTIYFGEGSWLTVV.

V is TRBV9 and J is TRBJ2-7; D may match TRBD1 or TRBD2 (5 bases each). Germline V gene data show CDR1 as SGDLS and CDR2 as YYNGEE. This CDR3 has 16 amino acids. The V gene lost 4 bases and the J gene lost 3 bases, with 20 bases spanning the gap. The CDR3 spells CASSPREWGKFYEQYF. As DNA, the CDR3 is TGTGCCAGCAGCCCTCGTGAGTGGGGGAAGTTCTACGAGCAGTACTTC.

V usage is TRBV29-1 and J usage is TRBJ2-3; 7 bases line up with TRBD2. Losses at the gene ends were 3 bases for V and 2 bases for J; bases not matched to a gene: 8. Germline assignment: CDR1 SQVTM and CDR2 ANQGSEA. The CDR3 sequence is 15 residues long. CDR3 region: CSVDLGTISTDTQYF. CDR3 coding DNA: TGCAGCGTTGATCTGGGGACTATCTCCACAGATACGCAGTATTTT.

The rearrangement joins TRBV2 to TRBJ2-7; no clear D. Germline V CDR1 and CDR2: SNHLY, FYNNEI. This CDR3 spans 15 amino acids. V lost 3 bases and J 12 bases, leaving 24 bases between the germline ends. This CDR3 reads CASSDPGSVIDGRYF. The CDR3 region has the DNA TGTGCCAGCAGTGATCCCGGCTCGGTCATTGATGGTCGGTACTTC. The whole variable domain, remainder taken from reference TRBV2 and TRBJ2-7, is EPEVTQTPSHQVTQMGQEVILRCVPISNHLYFYWYRQILGQKVEFLVSFYNNEISEKSEIFDDQFSVERPDGSNFTLKIRSTKLEDSAMYFCASSDPGSVIDGRYFGPGTRLTVT.

The sample holds a few counts of this clone. CDR3 amino acids: CASSVAQGANVLTF. The CDR3 coding sequence is TGTGCCAGTAGTGTTGCACAGGGAGCCAACGTCCTGACTTTC. The gene calls are TRBV19 and TRBJ2-6, with D perhaps matching TRBD1 (6 bases). This CDR3 spans 14 amino acids. Trimming took 5 bases from V and 7 from J, leaving 12 bases between them. CDR1 is LNHDA and CDR2 is SQIVND in the germline V gene (reference sequence).

This chain links TRBV4-3 with TRBJ1-6, with a possible D match to TRBD1 (5 bases). V was shortened by 0 bases and J by 10 bases, with 13 bases between the two germline ends. Germline V gives CDR1 LGHNA, CDR2 YSLEER. The CDR3 is 15 amino acids. The CDR3, as DNA: TGCGCCAGCAGCCAAGATTGGGATGGGGGGTCACCCCTCCACTTT. Protein sequence: CASSQDWDGGSPLHF.

The chain carries TRBV7-2 and TRBJ2-7; D tentatively reads TRBD1 or TRBD2 (5 bases each). CDR1 is SGHTA, CDR2 FQGNSA, per germline. The CDR3 extends over 12 amino acids. Trimming cost V 4 bases and J 5 bases, with 9 bases left between them. The CDR3 DNA sequence: TGTGCCAGCAGCTCCCGGGGCGACGAGCAGTACTTC. The encoded protein is CASSSRGDEQYF.

The genes are TRBV25-1 and TRBJ1-1, with 8 bases lining up with TRBD1. The CDR3 is 15 amino acids. Germline loops: CDR1 MGHDK, CDR2 SYGVNS. Unmatched junction bases numbered 10, after V lost 6 bases and J lost 4 bases. The CDR3 DNA reads as TGTGCCAGCAGAGGGGGACAGGTGGGTGGCACTGAAGCTTTCTTT. Encoded protein: CASRGGQVGGTEAFF. Together with reference TRBV25-1 and TRBJ1-1, the CDR3 gives the full variable domain: EADIYQTPRYLVIGTGKKITLECSQTMGHDKMYWYQQDPGMELHLIHYSYGVNSTEKGDLSSESTVSRIRTEHFPLTLESARPSHTSQYLCASRGGQVGGTEAFFGQGTRLTVV.